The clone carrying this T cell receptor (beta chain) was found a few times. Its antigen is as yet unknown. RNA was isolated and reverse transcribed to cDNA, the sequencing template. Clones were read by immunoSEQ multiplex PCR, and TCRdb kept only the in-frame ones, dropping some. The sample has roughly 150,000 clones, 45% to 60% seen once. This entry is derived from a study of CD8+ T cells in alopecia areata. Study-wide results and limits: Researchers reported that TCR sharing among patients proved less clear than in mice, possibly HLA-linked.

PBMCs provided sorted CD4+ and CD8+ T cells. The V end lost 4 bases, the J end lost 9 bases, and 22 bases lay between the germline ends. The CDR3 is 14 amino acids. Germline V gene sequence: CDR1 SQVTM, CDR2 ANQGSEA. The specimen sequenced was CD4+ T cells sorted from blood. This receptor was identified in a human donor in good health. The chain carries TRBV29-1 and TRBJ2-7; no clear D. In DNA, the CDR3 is TGCAGCGTTGGGGCTCTAAGCCAGGACGAAGGGCAGTACTTC. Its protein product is CSVGALSQDEGQYF.